The present T cell receptor beta chain was sequenced within a study of blood T cell repertoires in COVID-19. As for the study in general: Spain, Italy and the United States supplied samples that represented acute and convalescent COVID-19. In each case, the material was cDNA or gDNA derived from T cells, B-cell-depleted T cells, or PBMCs.

Original processing methods: Amplification from reference gene primers served as the basis for estimated nucleated cell counts. The protocol was immunoSEQ multiplex PCR, while the TCRdb copy is restricted to in-frame clones and leaves out a portion. The V and J calls and clone size were taken over from that table, and D and trimming were inferred from the DNA. The profile shows 250,000 to 300,000 clones, 65% to 90% of them singletons. Germline V gene lookup returns CDR1 SNHLY and CDR2 FYNNEI. V lost 8 bases, J lost 7 bases, and 17 bases lay in between. The CDR3 runs to 14 residues. J is TRBJ1-4 and V is TRBV2; weak D call: TRBD1 (6 bases). This receptor was identified in a man between 45 and 60 years old with active or convalescent COVID-19. Sequencing used peripheral blood. CDR3 amino acids: CASGTGTQPEKLFF. The CDR3 DNA is TGTGCCAGCGGAACCGGGACACAACCTGAAAAACTGTTTTTT.